The rows below give T cell receptor beta chains drawn from one sample of a study of shared clonotypes between healthy human individuals. Profiling relied on immunoSEQ multiplex PCR, and the TCRdb table lists in-frame clones only, not all of them. The sample lists under 2,000,000 clones; about 95% were seen once. The material sequenced was naive CD8+ T cells sorted from blood. The receptor set was obtained from a man between 18 and 35 years old in good health. Each CDR3 is given with its conserved first and last residue. A D gene is named only where the DNA matches it firmly. Clone size is not always given. Where it is, it says once, few, many or a class for expanded clones.

- - TRBJ2-7 TRBV6-6 CASSYSSSHEQYF TGTGCCAGCAGTTACTCGAGTTCCCACGAGCAGTACTTC
once TRBD1 TRBJ2-1 TRBV11-2 CASSLVGTGGLDEQFF TGTGCCAGCAGCTTAGTCGGGACAGGGGGCCTCGATGAGCAGTTCTTC
- TRBD1 TRBJ1-2 TRBV10-2 CASSESTGEWYGYTF TGCGCCAGCAGTGAGTCGACAGGGGAATGGTATGGCTACACCTTC
- TRBD2 TRBJ2-7 TRBV5-6 CASSLGVAGAYEQYF TGTGCCAGCAGCTTGGGGGTAGCGGGGGCCTACGAGCAGTACTTC
- - TRBJ2-1 TRBV27 CASSFGPRSEQFF TGTGCCAGCAGTTTCGGGCCCCGGAGTGAGCAGTTCTTC
- TRBD2 TRBJ2-5 TRBV2 CASSEGSSGGETQYF TGTGCCAGCAGTGAAGGCTCTAGCGGGGGGGAGACCCAGTACTTC
- TRBD2 TRBJ2-7 TRBV7-2 CASSSRTSGGYEQYF TGTGCCAGCAGCTCGCGGACTAGCGGGGGTTACGAGCAGTACTTC
- - TRBJ2-5 TRBV7-6 CASSLMAGVQETQYF TGTGCCAGCAGCTTAATGGCAGGCGTCCAAGAGACCCAGTACTTC
- - TRBJ2-1 TRBV7-6 CASSLAERFEQFF TGTGCCAGCAGCTTAGCGGAGAGGTTTGAGCAGTTCTTC
- - TRBJ1-2 TRBV30 CAWSVRPGLDNYGYTF TGTGCCTGGAGTGTACGTCCAGGACTAGATAACTATGGCTACACCTTC
few TRBD1 TRBJ2-7 TRBV5-4 CASSWGQGSYEQYF TGTGCCAGCAGCTGGGGACAGGGCTCCTACGAGCAGTACTTC
- - TRBJ2-7 TRBV9 CASSLGRGLTYEQYF TGTGCCAGCAGCTTAGGGCGGGGCCTCACCTACGAGCAGTACTTC
- - TRBJ1-6 TRBV5-4 CASSLGPGNSPLHF TGTGCCAGCAGCTTGGGCCCCGGCAATTCACCCCTCCACTTT
- TRBD2 TRBJ2-1 TRBV25-1 CASSSGGASGIDEQFF TGTGCCAGCAGCTCGGGCGGGGCTAGCGGGATCGATGAGCAGTTCTTC
- - TRBJ1-6 TRBV2 CASSEGQGNSPLHF TGTGCCAGCAGTGAAGGGCAGGGGAATTCACCCCTCCACTTT
- TRBD1 TRBJ2-3 TRBV5-4 CASTKTGSRTDTQYF TGTGCCAGCACCAAGACAGGGAGTCGTACAGATACGCAGTATTTT
- - TRBJ2-3 TRBV29-1 CSVEQGIEDTQYF TGCAGCGTTGAACAGGGTATCGAAGATACGCAGTATTTT
- - TRBJ1-2 TRBV20-1 CSANLPSTF TGCAGTGCTAACCTACCGTCCACCTTC
- - TRBJ2-7 TRBV4-3 CASSQDGQGDEQYF TGCGCCAGCAGCCAAGACGGGCAGGGAGACGAGCAGTACTTC
- TRBD1 TRBJ2-7 TRBV19 CASSIGTGQFHEQYF TGTGCCAGTAGTATAGGCACGGGACAGTTCCACGAGCAGTACTTC
- TRBD1 TRBJ2-5 TRBV5-1 CASSPGTGGLGETQYF TGCGCCAGCAGCCCCGGGACAGGGGGCTTGGGAGAGACCCAGTACTTC
- - TRBJ2-1 TRBV5-6 CASSPLEGSWNEQFF TGTGCCAGCAGCCCCCTCGAAGGGTCTTGGAATGAGCAGTTCTTC
once - TRBJ2-3 TRBV6-5 CASRRDKLWPDTQYF TGTGCCAGCAGGCGCGACAAGTTATGGCCAGATACGCAGTATTTT
- TRBD2 TRBJ2-1 TRBV27 CASSSGTSGRNEQFF TGTGCCAGCAGTTCCGGGACTAGCGGGAGGAATGAGCAGTTCTTC
- - TRBJ2-4 TRBV30 CAWDQGSKNIQYF TGTGCCTGGGATCAGGGGTCCAAAAACATTCAGTACTTC
- - TRBJ1-1 TRBV27 CASRTDGNTEAFF TGTGCCAGCAGGACAGACGGGAACACTGAAGCTTTCTTT
- TRBD2 TRBJ2-3 TRBV5-1 CASSLYGGGTSTDTQYF TGCGCCAGCAGCTTGTATGGCGGGGGGACTAGCACAGATACGCAGTATTTT
- - TRBJ2-7 TRBV10-2 CASSNPGQEDYEQYF TGCGCCAGCAGTAATCCGGGACAAGAGGACTACGAGCAGTACTTC
- - TRBJ1-4 TRBV10-2 CASAGGVLGEKLFF TGCGCCAGCGCGGGAGGGGTCTTAGGTGAAAAACTGTTTTTT
once TRBD2 TRBJ2-3 TRBV25-1 CASSEPGLAGGSDTQYF TGTGCCAGCAGTGAGCCCGGGCTAGCGGGAGGTTCAGATACGCAGTATTTT
- - TRBJ1-5 TRBV9 CASSVGAGDQPQHF TGTGCCAGCAGCGTAGGGGCAGGGGATCAGCCCCAGCATTTT
- - TRBJ1-1 TRBV13 CASSLAQGGYTEAFF TGTGCCAGCAGCCTAGCTCAGGGAGGGTACACTGAAGCTTTCTTT
- TRBD2 TRBJ2-1 TRBV7-2 CASSWGGSSHEQFF TGTGCCAGCAGCTGGGGCGGGAGTAGTCATGAGCAGTTCTTC
- - TRBJ1-6 TRBV7-9 CASSLTDFTPLHF TGTGCCAGCAGCTTAACGGACTTTACACCCCTCCACTTT
- TRBD2 TRBJ2-1 TRBV7-9 CASSLGLAGAYNEQFF TGTGCCAGCAGCTTAGGACTAGCGGGAGCCTACAATGAGCAGTTCTTC
- TRBD2 TRBJ2-2 TRBV4-3 CASSHDTIAGEGTGELFF TGCGCCAGCAGCCACGATACCATAGCGGGAGAGGGCACCGGGGAGCTGTTTTTT
- - TRBJ1-2 TRBV27 CASSPLGLDYGYTF TGTGCCAGCAGTCCCCTGGGCCTGGACTATGGCTACACCTTC
- - TRBJ2-5 TRBV10-1 CASSGTTGRGETQYF TGCGCCAGCAGTGGTACAACAGGGCGGGGAGAGACCCAGTACTTC
- TRBD1 TRBJ2-3 TRBV29-1 CSADRAVDGTQYF TGCAGCGCCGACAGGGCGGTAGACGGTACGCAGTATTTT
- - TRBJ1-3 TRBV27 CASSTLDPGSSGNTIYF TGTGCCAGCAGTACCTTAGATCCGGGTTCCTCTGGAAACACCATATATTTT
- - TRBJ1-1 TRBV6-5 CASSTEQNTEAFF TGTGCCAGCAGTACCGAGCAGAACACTGAAGCTTTCTTT
- - TRBJ1-5 TRBV27 CASREGSGTQPQHF TGTGCCAGCAGAGAGGGGTCGGGGACTCAGCCCCAGCATTTT
- - TRBJ2-1 TRBV6-4 CASSDLGGEQFF TGTGCCAGCAGTGACCTCGGGGGTGAGCAGTTCTTC
- - TRBJ2-1 TRBV7-9 CASSPTGENEQFF TGTGCCAGCAGCCCGACAGGAGAAAATGAGCAGTTCTTC
- - TRBJ2-7 TRBV27 CASSLVGGLYEQYF TGTGCCAGCAGTTTAGTGGGGGGACTCTACGAGCAGTACTTC
- - TRBJ2-1 TRBV7-3 CASSYTSSYNEQFF TGTGCCAGCAGCTACACTAGCTCCTACAATGAGCAGTTCTTC
- - TRBJ1-5 TRBV27 CASSPAGGHQPQHF TGTGCCAGCAGCCCGGCGGGGGGCCATCAGCCCCAGCATTTT
- TRBD2 TRBJ2-3 TRBV27 CASSLDPSGLSTDTQYF TGTGCCAGCAGTTTGGATCCTAGCGGTCTTTCCACAGATACGCAGTATTTT
- TRBD2 TRBJ2-7 TRBV6-5 CASRKGLAGFYEQYF TGTGCCAGCAGAAAAGGACTAGCGGGGTTCTACGAGCAGTACTTC
- - TRBJ2-3 TRBV7-9 CASTPEAGAADTQYF TGTGCCAGCACCCCCGAGGCGGGGGCGGCAGATACGCAGTATTTT
- - TRBJ1-3 TRBV9 CASSPLTASGNTIYF TGTGCCAGCAGCCCACTGACAGCCTCTGGAAACACCATATATTTT
- TRBD1 TRBJ2-7 TRBV4-1 CASSQVYTGTGDRYEQYF TGCGCCAGCAGCCAAGTTTATACCGGGACAGGGGACCGCTACGAGCAGTACTTC
- - TRBJ1-5 TRBV27 CASSLGQHQPQHF TGTGCCAGCAGTTTAGGGCAGCATCAGCCCCAGCATTTT
- - TRBJ2-7 TRBV7-6 CASSLTVSRGTYEQYF TGTGCCAGCAGCTTGACCGTCTCGCGGGGAACCTACGAGCAGTACTTC
- TRBD1 TRBJ2-7 TRBV5-1 CASSLGGTAYEQYF TGCGCCAGCAGCTTGGGAGGGACAGCCTACGAGCAGTACTTC